The 21 T cell receptor beta chains below come from one sample, sequenced in a study of blood T cell repertoires in COVID-19. Libraries were prepared by immunoSEQ multiplex PCR; TCRdb keeps only in-frame clonotypes and omits some of them. Counted here are 350,000 to 400,000 clones, roughly 90% occurring once; the ten biggest clones make up about 0.78%. Input material: PBMCs or T cells enriched from blood (not recorded which). Every receptor here comes from a woman in her thirties or forties who had been exposed to COVID-19.

The chain links TRBV4-1 to TRBJ1-1; 7 nucleotides align to TRBD1. J lost 1 base, V lost 4 bases, and 9 bases had no gene match. The CDR3 sequence is 16 residues long. Germline CDR1 is MGHRA and CDR2 is YSYEKL. The CDR3 spells CASSPTGVGTNTEAFF. The CDR3 coding sequence is TGCGCCAGCAGCCCTACAGGGGTCGGTACGAACACTGAAGCTTTCTTT.

V is TRBV3-1 (or the pseudogene TRBV3-2) and J is TRBJ1-3, with no clear D. Per germline, CDR1 LGHDT and CDR2 YNNKEL (reference sequence). This CDR3 is 14 amino acids long. V lost 1 base and J 7 bases, leaving 11 bases between the germline ends. In DNA, the CDR3 is TGTGCCAGCAGCCAAGGGTCCGGGAGCAACACCATATATTTT. This codes for CASSQGSGSNTIYF.

The chain employs TRBV27 and TRBJ2-4; 11 nucleotides agree with TRBD1. J was trimmed by 8 bases and V by 4 bases; bases with no gene match: 1. The CDR3 has 13 amino acids. Germline CDR1 MNHEY, CDR2 SMNVEV (reference sequence). The CDR3 is CASSSDRGHIQYF. The CDR3 bases are TGTGCCAGCAGTTCGGACAGGGGGCACATTCAGTACTTC.

J is TRBJ2-1 and V is TRBV18; TRBD2 agrees at 9 bases. The germline V gene encodes CDR1 KGHSH and CDR2 LQKENI. Losses at the gene ends were 5 bases for V and 5 bases for J; bases not matched to a gene: 7. This CDR3 is built from 15 residues. The CDR3 spells CASSVAGGFDNEQFF. The CDR3 region has the DNA TGTGCCAGCTCAGTTGCGGGAGGGTTTGACAATGAGCAGTTCTTC.

The rearrangement uses TRBV7-8 and TRBJ2-5; the match to TRBD1 covers 11 bases. Germline CDR1 SGHVS, CDR2 FQNEAQ. With V trimmed by 7 bases and J by 4 bases, 11 bases remained unmatched. The CDR3 consists of 16 residues. CDR3 sequence: CASTPRAGTGGETQYF. The CDR3 region has the DNA TGTGCCAGCACCCCCAGAGCCGGGACAGGGGGAGAGACCCAGTACTTC.

This clone was counted once. This chain joins TRBV4-1 and TRBJ1-1; unclear D gene. This CDR3 comprises 16 residues. The germline CDR1 and CDR2 sequences are MGHRA and YSYEKL. Trimming removed 2 bases at V and 4 bases at J, with 17 bases between. The CDR3 sequence: CASSQPLSRLGTEAFF. The CDR3 DNA follows: TGCGCCAGCAGCCAACCCCTCTCTAGGCTCGGCACTGAAGCTTTCTTT.

The CDR3 reads CASSSGGSRDYGYTF. The DNA of the CDR3 is TGTGCCAGTAGCTCGGGGGGTTCCCGAGACTATGGCTACACCTTC. This chain links TRBV19 with TRBJ1-2; maybe TRBD1 (5 bases). Germline assignment: CDR1 LNHDA and CDR2 SQIVND (reference sequence). V lost 6 bases and J lost 3, with 17 bases in between. This CDR3 is 15 amino acids long. The full variable domain, in which reference TRBV19 and TRBJ1-2 provide the parts outside the CDR3, is DGGITQSPKYLFRKEGQNVTLSCEQNLNHDAMYWYRQDPGQGLRLIYYSQIVNDFQKGDIAEGYSVSREKKESFPLTVTSAQKNPTAFYLCASSSGGSRDYGYTFGSGTRLTVV.

The chain links TRBV25-1 to TRBJ1-3; tentative D call: TRBD1 (6 bases). Germline loops: CDR1 MGHDK, CDR2 SYGVNS. V gave up 5 bases and J gave up 7 bases, with 15 bases separating them. This CDR3 is built from 14 residues. CDR3 nucleotides: TGTGCCAGCAGTCCGCGGCAGGGGTTGAACACCATATATTTT. Amino acids: CASSPRQGLNTIYF.

This chain joins TRBV13 and TRBJ2-7; 9 positions agree with TRBD2. V was clipped by 1 base and J by 4 bases; unmatched bases: 5. The CDR3 sequence is 15 residues long. Germline-derived CDR1 and CDR2 are PRHDT and FYEKMQ (reference sequence). This CDR3 is CASSLVVAGAYEQYF. The CDR3 DNA follows: TGTGCCAGCAGCTTAGTAGTAGCGGGAGCATACGAGCAGTACTTC. Drawing the rest from reference TRBV13 and TRBJ2-7, the complete variable domain is AAGVIQSPRHLIKEKRETATLKCYPIPRHDTVYWYQQGPGQDPQFLISFYEKMQSDKGSIPDRFSAQQFSDYHSELNMSSLELGDSALYFCASSLVVAGAYEQYFGPGTRLTVT.

The V gene is TRBV6-6, the J gene TRBJ1-3, with TRBD1 matching over 8 bases. The CDR3 covers 15 residues. V shed 7 bases and J 1 base; nucleotides not matched to a gene: 6. From germline, CDR1 is MNHNY and CDR2 SVGAGI (reference sequence). The CDR3 reads CASTRDRLSGNTIYF. The DNA of the CDR3 is TGTGCCAGCACCCGGGACAGGCTATCTGGAAACACCATATATTTT.

The rearrangement uses TRBV16 and TRBJ1-5; D is uncertain. Deletions cut 2 bases from V and 7 bases from J, with 9 bases between. The CDR3 spans 13 residues. Germline CDR1 KGHSY, CDR2 FQNENV. CDR3 sequence reads: CASSQGVAQPQHF. CDR3 DNA sequence: TGTGCCAGCAGCCAAGGCGTAGCACAGCCCCAGCATTTT.

J is TRBJ1-2 and V is TRBV29-1; 9 bases are shared with TRBD1. J gave up 7 bases and V 4 bases, and 4 bases lay outside the gene matches. Germline-derived CDR1 and CDR2 are SQVTM and ANQGSEA. The CDR3 contains 12 residues. The CDR3 sequence is CSVVGDRVGYTF. Here the CDR3 DNA reads TGCAGCGTTGTGGGGGACAGGGTTGGCTACACCTTC.

J is TRBJ1-5 and V is TRBV5-8; the match to TRBD1 covers 7 bases. CDR3 size: 15 residues. V was pared by 0 bases and J by 7 bases, with 7 bases of the junction left unmatched. In germline, CDR1 is SGHTS, CDR2 YDEGEE. CDR3 residues: CASSLEGGGWQPQHF. For the CDR3, the DNA is TGTGCCAGCAGCTTGGAAGGAGGGGGCTGGCAGCCCCAGCATTTT.

The chain links TRBV6-5 to TRBJ1-5, with a weak D call TRBD1 (5 bases). Germline V CDR1 and CDR2: MNHEY, SVGAGI. Between the trimmed V and J ends, which lost 7 bases and 7 bases, there was a span of 17 bases. The CDR3 has 14 residues. The DNA of the CDR3 is TGTGCCAGCAACCCCGGCAGGGAAACACAGCCCCAGCATTTT. Translating it yields CASNPGRETQPQHF.

CDR3: CAWSALFGQEGYF. The CDR3 DNA follows: TGTGCCTGGAGTGCCCTATTCGGACAGGAAGGATACTTC. This rearrangement joins TRBV30 to TRBJ2-7; 7 bases fit TRBD1. Germline V lookup: CDR1 GTSNPN, CDR2 SVGIG (reference sequence). J lost 13 bases, V lost 1 base, and 13 bases had no gene match. This CDR3 comprises 13 residues. Combining the CDR3 with reference TRBV30 and TRBJ2-7 gives the whole variable domain SQTIHQWPATLVQPVGSPLSLECTVEGTSNPNLYWYRQAAGRGLQLLFYSVGIGQISSEVPQNLSASRPQDRQFILSSKKLLLSDSGFYLCAWSALFGQEGYFGPGTRLTVT.

The chain links TRBV11-1 to TRBJ2-5; no definite D call. Trimming cost V 5 bases and J 5 bases, with 9 bases left between them. Germline lookup yields CDR1 SGHAT and CDR2 FQDESV (reference sequence). There are 12 residues in the CDR3. CDR3 DNA sequence: TGTGCCAGCAGCCCCGAGGAGGAGACCCAGTACTTC. This translates into CASSPEEETQYF.

The rearrangement joins TRBV6-2 or TRBV6-3 to TRBJ1-5; D uncertain. CDR3 length: 14 residues. The V end was cut by 4 bases, the J end by 7 bases, with 14 bases between. CDR1 and CDR2 (germline): MNHEY, SVGEGT. In DNA, the CDR3 is TGTGCCAGCAGTTTCCGGACTTCGTCGCAGCCCCAGCATTTT. Residues: CASSFRTSSQPQHF.

The V and J genes are TRBV5-1 and TRBJ1-5, with D maybe TRBD1 (5 bases). The CDR3 has 13 amino acids. CDR1 is SGHRS and CDR2 is YFSETQ in the germline V gene. V lost 4 bases, J lost 7 bases, and 12 bases lay in between. The CDR3 DNA reads TGCGCCAGCAGCGGGGGGGACGGGCAGCCCCAGCATTTT. This codes for CASSGGDGQPQHF.

This clone has a single count. The V call is TRBV2, the J call TRBJ2-3; a possible D gene is TRBD2 (5 bases). The CDR3 totals 18 residues. Trimming removed 7 bases at V and 1 base at J, with 24 bases between. From germline, CDR1 is SNHLY and CDR2 FYNNEI. CDR3 sequence: CASTRRGSSVSRTDTQYF. The CDR3 DNA is TGTGCCAGCACTAGGCGAGGGAGTTCTGTCAGTCGCACAGATACGCAGTATTTT.

V usage is TRBV15 and J usage is TRBJ1-2; D is unresolved. The CDR3 runs 13 residues. Between the trimmed V and J ends, which lost 0 bases and 8 bases, there was a span of 10 bases. Germline V CDR1 and CDR2: LNHNV, YYDKDF (reference sequence). The CDR3 nucleotides read TGTGCCACCAGCAGAGATGCGGTGAGCGGCTACACCTTC. This translates into CATSRDAVSGYTF.

This chain uses TRBV5-1 with TRBJ2-1; TRBD1 aligns across 9 bases. The CDR3 extends over 15 amino acids. Germline CDR1 and CDR2: SGHRS and YFSETQ. V lost 4 bases, J lost 7 bases, and 9 bases stayed unmatched. CDR3 DNA: TGCGCCAGCAGCCCCCGGGACAGGGCTGTAAATGAGCAGTTCTTC. Amino acid sequence: CASSPRDRAVNEQFF. Filled out from reference TRBV5-1 and TRBJ2-1, the complete variable domain reads KAGVTQTPRYLIKTRGQQVTLSCSPISGHRSVSWYQQTPGQGLQFLFEYFSETQRNKGNFPGRFSGRQFSNSRSEMNVSTLELGDSALYLCASSPRDRAVNEQFFGPGTRLTVL.